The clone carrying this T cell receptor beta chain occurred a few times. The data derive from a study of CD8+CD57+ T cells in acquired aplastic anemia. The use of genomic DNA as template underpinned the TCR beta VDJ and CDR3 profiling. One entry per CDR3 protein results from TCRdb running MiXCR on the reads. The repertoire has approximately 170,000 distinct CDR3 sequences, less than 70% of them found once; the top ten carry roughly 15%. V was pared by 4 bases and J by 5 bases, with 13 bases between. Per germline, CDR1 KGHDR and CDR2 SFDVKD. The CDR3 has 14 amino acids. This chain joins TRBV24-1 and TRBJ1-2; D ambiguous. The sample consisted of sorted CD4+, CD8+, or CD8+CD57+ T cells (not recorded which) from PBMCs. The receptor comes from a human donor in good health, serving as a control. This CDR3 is CATSDRTKDYGYTF. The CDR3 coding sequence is TGTGCCACCAGTGACCGCACAAAGGATTATGGCTACACCTTC.